One T cell receptor (beta chain) is described in this entry. Its antigen remains unidentified. The library was made from cDNA and included unique molecular identifiers. TCRdb reanalysed the PCR reads using MiXCR and keeps one entry per CDR3 protein. The data show about 380,000 distinct CDR3 sequences, approximately 33% seen once. The data derive from a study of post-analysis software for immune sequencing data. Study-level background: Relapsing-remitting, secondary progressive and progressive-relapsing forms made up the multiple sclerosis disease courses.

Germline CDR1 and CDR2: MDHEN and SYDVKM. CDR3 length: 16 residues. V lost 7 bases to trimming and J lost 4 bases, with 19 bases between them. The study, taken as a whole, reports: A few TRBV segments appeared more often in patients than in controls, and TRBV5-6, TRBV5-1 and TRBV20-1 were among these.

Sequencing used blood. This chain links TRBV28 with TRBJ1-4; no clear D. The sequence was collected from a girl aged 10-17 years with multiple sclerosis. CDR3 amino acids: CASTRTGIFFNEKLFF. CDR3 DNA sequence: TGTGCCAGCACCCGAACCGGTATTTTTTTTAATGAAAAACTGTTTTTT. Variable domain in full (rest from reference TRBV28 and TRBJ1-4): DVKVTQSSRYLVKRTGEKVFLECVQDMDHENMFWYRQDPGLGLRLIYFSYDVKMKEKGDIPEGYSVSREKKERFSLILESASTNQTSMYLCASTRTGIFFNEKLFFGSGTQLSVL.